This T cell receptor beta chain was sequenced during a study of blood T cells in healthy people across ages. Study-level points and caveats: Naive T cell percentage by flow cytometry tracked strongly with beta diversity.

This clonotype was found a few times. Its antigen remains unidentified. It was with a sample-barcoded 5' primer and a J-beta primer mix that a second PCR of roughly 7 to 12 cycles was run. TCRdb re-called the 5' RACE reads through MiXCR, storing one row per CDR3 protein. The sample comprises hundreds of thousands of distinct CDR3 sequences, roughly 50% of which are singletons, and roughly 25% rests with the top ten. The J segment lost 11 bases and the V segment lost 1 base, leaving 13 bases of the junction unmatched. The CDR3 has 15 amino acids. From germline, CDR1 is LGHDT and CDR2 YNNKEL (reference sequence).

The sequence derives from a man between 35 and 55 years old in good health. The sequenced sample was blood. This rearrangement joins TRBV3-1 to TRBJ2-5; 7 positions agree with TRBD1. The CDR3 is CASSQGPTGSDGQYF. The DNA for the CDR3 is TGTGCCAGCAGCCAAGGTCCGACAGGGTCGGATGGGCAGTACTTC.